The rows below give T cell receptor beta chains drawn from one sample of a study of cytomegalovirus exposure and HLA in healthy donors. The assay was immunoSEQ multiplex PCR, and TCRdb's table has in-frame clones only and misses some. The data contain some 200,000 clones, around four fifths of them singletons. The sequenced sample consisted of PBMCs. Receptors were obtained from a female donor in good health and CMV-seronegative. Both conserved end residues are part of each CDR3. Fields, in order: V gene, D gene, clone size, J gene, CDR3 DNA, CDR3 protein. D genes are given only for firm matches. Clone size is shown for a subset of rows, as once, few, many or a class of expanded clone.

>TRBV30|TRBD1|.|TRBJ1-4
TGTGCCTGGAGTGGACAGACAGGGCAAAATGAAAAACTGTTTTTT
CAWSGQTGQNEKLFF
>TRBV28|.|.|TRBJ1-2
TGTGCCAGCACCCCCCATGGGGGAGGGGATGGCTACACCTTC
CASTPHGGGDGYTF
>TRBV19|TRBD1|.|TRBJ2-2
TGTGCCAGTACCCCCCGGGACAGGGCGAACACCGGGGAGCTGTTTTTT
CASTPRDRANTGELFF
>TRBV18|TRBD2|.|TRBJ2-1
TGTGCCAGCTCACCCCCCTGGGGGACGGGGGGGGGCAATGAGCAGTTCTTC
CASSPPWGTGGGNEQFF
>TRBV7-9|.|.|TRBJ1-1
TGTTCCAGCAGCTTATACTCAAGAGCGATGCACACTGAAGCTTTCTTT
CSSSLYSRAMHTEAFF
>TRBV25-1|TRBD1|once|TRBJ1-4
TGTGCCAGCAGATTACAGGGGGGGAATGAAAAACTGTTTTTT
CASRLQGGNEKLFF
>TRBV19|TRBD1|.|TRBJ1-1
TGTGCCAGTAGTACGCCCGGGACAGCAAACACTGAAGCTTTCTTT
CASSTPGTANTEAFF
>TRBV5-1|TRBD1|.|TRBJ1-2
TGCGCCAGCAGCTTGCCCAGGGGGCCCCTTAACTATGGCTACACCTTC
CASSLPRGPLNYGYTF
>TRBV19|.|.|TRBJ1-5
TGTGCCAGTCGTGGGGGCAGTCAGCCCCAGCATTTT
CASRGGSQPQHF
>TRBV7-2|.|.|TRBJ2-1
TGTGCCAGCAGCTTAGGAGCGGGCGGGGTTCATGATCAGTTCTTC
CASSLGAGGVHDQFF
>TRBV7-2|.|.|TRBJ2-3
TGTGCCAGCAAGAAAAACGGGGGTGATACGCAGTATTTT
CASKKNGGDTQYF
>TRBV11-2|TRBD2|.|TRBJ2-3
TGTGCCAGCAGCTTAGCCAGCGGGGGCAGCACAGATACGCAGTATTTT
CASSLASGGSTDTQYF
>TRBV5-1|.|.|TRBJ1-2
TGCGCCAGCAGCTTCGGAACAGGGACTAACTATGGCTACACCTTC
CASSFGTGTNYGYTF
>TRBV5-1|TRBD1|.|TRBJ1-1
TGCGCCAGCAGCTCCGGGGACAGGGTTGGCGAAGCTTTCTTT
CASSSGDRVGEAFF
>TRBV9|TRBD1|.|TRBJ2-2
TGTGCCAGCAGCCTACCACGACAGGGTGCCAACACCGGGGAGCTGTTTTTT
CASSLPRQGANTGELFF
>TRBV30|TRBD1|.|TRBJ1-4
TGTGCCTGGAGTCCCAGGGGGCCTGAAAAACTGTTTTTT
CAWSPRGPEKLFF
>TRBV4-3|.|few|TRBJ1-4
TGCGCCAGCGGGGGCAGGACTAATGAAAAACTGTTTTTT
CASGGRTNEKLFF
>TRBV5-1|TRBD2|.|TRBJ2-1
TGCGCCAGCAGCCCCGTGCGGGAGGGAATTAATGAGCAGTTCTTC
CASSPVREGINEQFF
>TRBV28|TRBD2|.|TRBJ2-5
TGTGCCAGCAGTCCACGGGGGGGCGAGGAGACCCAGTACTTC
CASSPRGGEETQYF
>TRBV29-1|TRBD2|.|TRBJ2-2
TGCAGCGTTGAAGGGGGGGGAATGAACACCGGGGAGCTGTTTTTT
CSVEGGGMNTGELFF
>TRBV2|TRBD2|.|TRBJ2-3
TGTGCCAGCAGTGAAATAGCGGGGGAAGATACGCAGTATTTT
CASSEIAGEDTQYF